The present entry profiles one TCR beta chain with its context. Its antigen is still unknown. The sample originates from a study of tumor-infiltrating lymphocytes in primary liver carcinoma. Points from the study as a whole: Tumors had a significantly higher top-250-clone fraction than blood (p = 0.039).

The CDR3 sequence is 14 residues long. V lost 1 base, J lost 14 bases, and 17 bases lay in between. CDR1 is SGHAT and CDR2 is FQNNGV in the germline V gene. Co-extraction yielded RNA and DNA from about 20-30 mg of unsorted bulk tissue. A constant-region primer primed TCR beta cDNA synthesis from 400 to 550 ng of total RNA. Three nested multiplex PCR rounds, a slightly modified ARM-PCR method, built the TCR beta libraries. Amplification in the first two PCR rounds was performed using TRBV1-TRBV30 forward primers and a C-beta reverse primer for 10 cycles each. MiXCR, run by TCRdb on the multiplex PCR reads, gives a single entry per CDR3 protein. The repertoire has 50,000 to 60,000 distinct CDR3 sequences, about 80% of them found once; the top ten carry approximately 25%.

The TCR originated in a man aged 40-49 years with primary liver carcinoma and hepatitis B virus infection. The chain couples TRBV11-2 to TRBJ1-4; D possibly corresponds to TRBD1 (6 bases). The sample taken for sequencing was liver tumor tissue from sampling region 5. Described subset: tumor region T5, tumor centre. As DNA, the CDR3 is TGTGCCAGCAGCTTAGGGCAGGGGCCTGAAGACCTGTTTTTT. It translates to CASSLGQGPEDLFF.